This T cell receptor beta chain was identified during a study of early T cells in non-severe SARS-CoV-2 infection. TCRdb independently ran MiXCR on the 5' RACE reads; one entry per CDR3 protein. The repertoire holds more than 90,000 distinct CDR3 sequences, with about 12% as singletons. The germline V and J ends were trimmed by 6 bases and 0 bases, with 11 bases remaining between them. Germline CDR1 is MGHRA and CDR2 is YSYEKL. This CDR3 is 14 amino acids long. The chain employs TRBV4-1 and TRBJ1-1; possibly TRBD1 for D (5 bases). Sequenced sample: whole blood. The source of this sequence is an adult who was a healthcare worker with PCR-confirmed SARS-CoV-2 infection or an uninfected control (not recorded which). CDR3 region: CASSGDGLNTEAFF. CDR3 bases: TGCGCCAGCAGTGGGGACGGATTGAACACTGAAGCTTTCTTT.